Following are 9 T cell receptor beta chains from one sample sequenced in a study of blood T cell repertoires in COVID-19. The repertoire was sequenced with immunoSEQ multiplex PCR; TCRdb's copy has only in-frame clones and lacks some. The sample contains approximately 300,000 clones, 90% of which appear only once. The sequencing input was peripheral blood. All receptors come from a woman between 25 and 40 years old with COVID-19, enrolled during active disease.

The J gene is TRBJ2-3, the V gene TRBV6-6, with D tentatively TRBD2 (6 bases). V shed 2 bases and J shed 3 bases, with 9 bases lying between them. The germline V gene has CDR1 MNHNY and CDR2 SVGAGI (reference sequence). This CDR3 comprises 14 residues. This CDR3 reads CASSYGGRTDTQYF. The CDR3 DNA is TGTGCCAGCAGTTACGGGGGGAGGACAGATACGCAGTATTTT.

The genes are TRBV6-5 and TRBJ1-1, with no clear D. CDR1 and CDR2 from the germline V gene are MNHEY and SVGAGI. This CDR3 has 13 amino acids. The V and J ends lost 5 bases and 0 bases respectively, with 7 bases between them. As DNA, the CDR3 is TGTGCCAGCAGTCTAGCTATGAACACTGAAGCTTTCTTT. This codes for CASSLAMNTEAFF.

The CDR3 spells CASSSPGQGLIEAFF. DNA of the CDR3: TGTGCCAGCAGCTCACCGGGACAGGGGTTGATTGAAGCTTTCTTT. The J gene is TRBJ1-1, the V gene TRBV11-2; 10 nucleotides align to TRBD1. This CDR3 is 15 amino acids long. Germline V gene data show CDR1 as SGHAT and CDR2 as FQNNGV. Germline trimming cut 4 bases from V and 7 bases from J; bases unmatched to any gene: 9.

The genes are TRBV5-5 and TRBJ2-7; D ambiguous. The CDR3 contains 11 residues. Trimming took 4 bases from V and 3 from J, leaving 5 bases between them. The germline CDR1 and CDR2 sequences are SGHKS and YYEKEE (reference sequence). CDR3 amino acids: CASSEIYEQYF. In nucleotides, the CDR3 is TGTGCCAGCAGCGAGATCTACGAGCAGTACTTC. Full variable domain (missing parts from reference TRBV5-5 and TRBJ2-7): DAGVTQSPTHLIKTRGQQVTLRCSPISGHKSVSWYQQVLGQGPQFIFQYYEKEERGRGNFPDRFSARQFPNYSSELNVNALLLGDSALYLCASSEIYEQYFGPGTRLTVT.

This chain uses TRBV6-5 with TRBJ1-1; D gene uncertain. In germline, CDR1 is MNHEY, CDR2 SVGAGI. V lost 8 bases, J lost 4 bases, and 8 bases lay in between. This CDR3 spans 11 amino acids. The DNA for the CDR3 is TGTGCCAGCCGACGGGGCACTGAAGCTTTCTTT. Its translation: CASRRGTEAFF.

V and J are TRBV18 and TRBJ1-1; D is uncertain. Between the trimmed V and J ends, which lost 3 bases and 3 bases, there was a span of 8 bases. This CDR3 region has 13 residues. Germline CDR1 reads KGHSH; CDR2 reads LQKENI. DNA of the CDR3: TGTGCCAGCTCACCCGGGAGAGACACTGAAGCTTTCTTT. Amino acid sequence: CASSPGRDTEAFF.

This clone came up a few times. The chain combines TRBV19 with TRBJ1-4; TRBD1 matches 10 bases. Germline V gene data show CDR1 as LNHDA and CDR2 as SQIVND (reference sequence). CDR3 size: 16 residues. Trimming cost V 1 base and J 7 bases; bases outside gene matches: 6. This CDR3 is CASSIVLGTGVEKLFF. CDR3 bases: TGTGCCAGTAGTATAGTACTCGGGACAGGGGTTGAAAAACTGTTTTTT.

The V gene is TRBV7-3, the J gene TRBJ1-1, with no clear D. V was shortened by 4 bases and J by 6 bases, with 9 bases between the two germline ends. From germline, CDR1 is SGHTA and CDR2 FQGTGA. The CDR3 has 12 amino acids. The CDR3 coding sequence is TGTGCCAGCAGCTCCGCGAGGCCTGAAGCTTTCTTT. It specifies CASSSARPEAFF.

The chain combines TRBV4-1 with TRBJ1-4; TRBD1 is a possible D gene (6 bases). Deletions cut 2 bases from V and 0 bases from J, with 10 bases between. The CDR3 loop spans 16 amino acids. Germline assignment: CDR1 MGHRA and CDR2 YSYEKL. The CDR3: CASSQRSGATNEKLFF. Here the CDR3 DNA reads TGCGCCAGCAGCCAAAGGTCAGGGGCAACTAATGAAAAACTGTTTTTT.